This T cell receptor (beta chain) emerged from a study of identical twins. Notes on the study in general: Cord blood beta clonotypes that were abundant carried fewer insertions, and memory repertoires showed no such trend. Excess twin sharing in beta out-of-frame sequences was weaker.

Germline CDR1 reads ENHRY; CDR2 reads SYGVKD. The CDR3 loop spans 15 amino acids. Trimming took off 0 bases at V and 6 bases at J, with 14 bases between the two ends. The table lists this clonotype with many counts. As yet, its antigen is unknown. The authors used template switching to add a universal primer site and gave cDNA unique molecular identifiers. Using its own MiXCR run on the 5' RACE reads, TCRdb lists one record per CDR3 protein. The profile shows hundreds of thousands of distinct CDR3 sequences, over 9% of them singletons. The same sample was also used in a study of yellow fever vaccine responses in identical twins. That report adds: Twin vaccine T cell responses reportedly seemed partly convergent, partly personalized.

The sequenced sample consisted of PBMCs. The chain is built from TRBV10-3 and TRBJ1-2; the D is unclear. This clonotype originated in a woman aged 18-29 years in good health. The CDR3 spells CAISESAGDLDGYTF. For the CDR3, the DNA is TGTGCCATCAGTGAGTCAGCTGGGGATCTTGATGGCTACACCTTC.